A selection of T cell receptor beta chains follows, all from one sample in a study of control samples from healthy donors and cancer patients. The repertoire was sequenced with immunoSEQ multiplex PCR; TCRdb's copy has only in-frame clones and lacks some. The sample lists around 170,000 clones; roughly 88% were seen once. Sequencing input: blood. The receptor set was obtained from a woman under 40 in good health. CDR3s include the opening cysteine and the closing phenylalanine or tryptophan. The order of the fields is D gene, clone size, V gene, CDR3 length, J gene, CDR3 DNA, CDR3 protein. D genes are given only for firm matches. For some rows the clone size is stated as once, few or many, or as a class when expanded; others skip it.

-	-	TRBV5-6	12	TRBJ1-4	TGTGCCAGCGAGAGACGTAATGAAAAACTGTTTTTT	CASERRNEKLFF
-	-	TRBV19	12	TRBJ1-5	TGTGCCAGTAGTCTTCAGCATCAGCCCCAGCATTTT	CASSLQHQPQHF
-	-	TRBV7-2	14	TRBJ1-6	TGTGCCAGCAGCGTTGGACAGACTACTTCACCCCTCCACTTT	CASSVGQTTSPLHF
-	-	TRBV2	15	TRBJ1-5	TGTGCCAGCAGGTTTACTACCCTCCAGGATCAGCCCCAGCATTTT	CASRFTTLQDQPQHF
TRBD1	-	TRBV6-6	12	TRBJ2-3	TGTGCCAGCACGGGACAGCAGGATACGCAGTATTTT	CASTGQQDTQYF
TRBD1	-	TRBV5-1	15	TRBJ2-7	TGCGCCAGCAGCTTATACTCCAGGGGGCGAAACGAGCAGTACTTC	CASSLYSRGRNEQYF
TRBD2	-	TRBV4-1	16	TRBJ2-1	TGCGCCAGCAGTCAGCGGGGAGCGGACCGCTACAATGAGCAGTTCTTC	CASSQRGADRYNEQFF
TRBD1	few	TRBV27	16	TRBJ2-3	TGTGCCATACAAAAAACAGGGGGCGAGTTCGGAGATACGCAGTATTTT	CAIQKTGGEFGDTQYF
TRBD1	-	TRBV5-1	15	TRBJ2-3	TGCGCCAGCAGCCGTCTAGGACAGGGAACTCATACGCAGTATTTT	CASSRLGQGTHTQYF
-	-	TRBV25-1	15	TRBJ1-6	TGTGCCAGCAGTGAATCGATAGTTGGATGGTCACCCCTCCACTTT	CASSESIVGWSPLHF
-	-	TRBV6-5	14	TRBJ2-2	TGTGCCAGCAGTTATAGATTATCCACCGGGGAGCTGTTTTTT	CASSYRLSTGELFF
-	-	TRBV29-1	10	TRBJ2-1	TGCAGCGTTGTTTCGGGGCTTCAGTTCTTC	CSVVSGLQFF
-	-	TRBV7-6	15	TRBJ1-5	TGTGCCAGCAGCCCCCGCGGGGGCCGGACTCAGCCCCAGCATTTT	CASSPRGGRTQPQHF
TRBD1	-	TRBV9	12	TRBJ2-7	TGTGCCAGCAGCAACCCAGGGGGCGAGCAGTACTTC	CASSNPGGEQYF
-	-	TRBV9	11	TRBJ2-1	TGTGCCAGCGGCTTCAGGACAGAGCAGTTCTTC	CASGFRTEQFF
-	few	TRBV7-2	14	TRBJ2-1	TGTGCCACCTTGCCGGACTTTTCCTACAATGAGCAGTTCTTC	CATLPDFSYNEQFF
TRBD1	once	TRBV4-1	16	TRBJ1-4	TGCGCCAGCAGCCCCCCCCCGGGACAGGGCGAAGAAAAACTGTTTTTT	CASSPPPGQGEEKLFF
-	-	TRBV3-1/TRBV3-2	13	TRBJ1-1	TGTGCCAGCAGCCTCCCCGGGGAATTCGACGCTTTCTTT	CASSLPGEFDAFF
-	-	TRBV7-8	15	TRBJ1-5	TGTGCCAGCAGCTTAGCGCGGAATAGCAATCAGCCCCAGCATTTT	CASSLARNSNQPQHF
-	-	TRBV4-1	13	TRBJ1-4	TGCGCCAGCAGCCAAGGGAGAGAGGAAAAACTGTTTTTT	CASSQGREEKLFF
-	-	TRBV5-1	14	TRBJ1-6	TGCGCCAGCAGCCTTCAGCCCGGGAATTCACCCCTCCACTTT	CASSLQPGNSPLHF
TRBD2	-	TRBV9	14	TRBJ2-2	TGTGCCAGCAGCTCGGGACTACTTACCGGGGAGCTGTTTTTT	CASSSGLLTGELFF
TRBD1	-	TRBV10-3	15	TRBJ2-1	TGTGCCATCAGAAGAGAGACAGGGGTGTTCAATGAGCAGTTCTTC	CAIRRETGVFNEQFF
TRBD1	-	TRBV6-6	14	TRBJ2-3	TGTGCCAGCAGCATCGACAGGGATTCAGATACGCAGTATTTT	CASSIDRDSDTQYF
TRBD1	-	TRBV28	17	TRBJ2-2	TGTGCCAGCAGTCCGTGGGGGACAGGGGCGAACACCGGGGAGCTGTTTTTT	CASSPWGTGANTGELFF
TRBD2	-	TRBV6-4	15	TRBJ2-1	TGTGCCAGCAGTGCGGAGACTAGCGGCTACAATGAGCAGTTCTTC	CASSAETSGYNEQFF
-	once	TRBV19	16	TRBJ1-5	TGTGCCAGTAGTCCGGGTGGAGGGAGGAGCAATCAGCCCCAGCATTTT	CASSPGGGRSNQPQHF
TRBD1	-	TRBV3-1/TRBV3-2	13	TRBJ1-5	TGTGCCAGCAGCCGGGACAGTAATCAGCCCCAGCATTTT	CASSRDSNQPQHF
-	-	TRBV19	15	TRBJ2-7	TGTGCCAGTAGTATAGGAGTAGACAGCACCTACGAGCAGTACTTC	CASSIGVDSTYEQYF
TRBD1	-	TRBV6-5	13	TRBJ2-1	TGTGCCAGCACCACCAACAGGGGCAATGAGCAGTTCTTC	CASTTNRGNEQFF
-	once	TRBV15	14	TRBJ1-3	TGTGCCACCAGCAGAGATCGAGGAGGGAACACCATATATTTT	CATSRDRGGNTIYF
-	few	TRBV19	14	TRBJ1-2	TGTGCCAGTAGTATAAGGACACCTAGTCGCGGCTACACCTTC	CASSIRTPSRGYTF
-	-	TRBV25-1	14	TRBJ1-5	TGTGCCAGCAGTGAAACGGGTAGCAATCAGCCCCAGCATTTT	CASSETGSNQPQHF
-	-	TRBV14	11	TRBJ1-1	TGTGCCAGCAGCCGAGGTACTGAAGCTTTCTTT	CASSRGTEAFF
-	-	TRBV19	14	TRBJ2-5	TGTGCCAGTAGTATCAGTTCGACCCAAGAGACCCAGTACTTC	CASSISSTQETQYF
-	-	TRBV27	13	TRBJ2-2	TGTGCCAGCAGAGCAGGGGCGGTCGGGGAGCTGTTTTTT	CASRAGAVGELFF
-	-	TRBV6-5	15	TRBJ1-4	TGTGCCAGCAGGTCGGACAGTTCAACTAATGAAAAACTGTTTTTT	CASRSDSSTNEKLFF
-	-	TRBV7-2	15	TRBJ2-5	TGTGCCAGCAGCCAAAATGGGGGGGCCTCGGAGACCCAGTACTTC	CASSQNGGASETQYF
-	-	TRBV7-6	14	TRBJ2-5	TGTGCCAGCAGCTTAGCTGCGGGACAAGAGACCCAGTACTTC	CASSLAAGQETQYF
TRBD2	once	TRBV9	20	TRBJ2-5	TGTGCCAGCAGCGTAGGGCCCCCGGGACTAGCCGATTCAAGGGAAGAGACCCAGTACTTC	CASSVGPPGLADSREETQYF
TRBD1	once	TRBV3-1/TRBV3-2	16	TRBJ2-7	TGTGCCAGCAGCCTCCCCGGGACAGGGAACTCCTACGAGCAGTACTTC	CASSLPGTGNSYEQYF
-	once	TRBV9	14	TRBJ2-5	TGTGCCAGCAGCGTAGGAGTAGTATCGGAGACCCAGTACTTC	CASSVGVVSETQYF
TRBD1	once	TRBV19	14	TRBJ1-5	TGTGCCAGTAACTTCCAACAGGGGTACCAGCCCCAGCATTTT	CASNFQQGYQPQHF